The present entry profiles one TCR beta chain with its context. Using immunoSEQ multiplex PCR, the repertoire was profiled, and TCRdb retains in-frame clones only, with some absent. Here the sample spans hundreds of thousands of clones, roughly nine tenths being singletons. With 8 bases removed from V and 5 bases from J, the gap between germline ends came to 16 bases. CDR3 length: 14 residues. Germline lookup yields CDR1 SGHRS and CDR2 YFSETQ. This sample stems from a study of blood T cell repertoires in COVID-19. Study-level information: In each case, the material was cDNA or gDNA derived from T cells, B-cell-depleted T cells, or PBMCs.

V usage is TRBV5-1 and J usage is TRBJ2-2, with D possibly matching TRBD1 (6 bases). Sequenced sample: PBMCs or T cells enriched from blood (not recorded which). The TCR sequence derives from a woman younger than 45 who had recovered from COVID-19. The CDR3 here is CASRQGMGTGELFF. For the CDR3, the DNA is TGCGCCAGTAGGCAGGGGATGGGGACCGGGGAGCTGTTTTTT.